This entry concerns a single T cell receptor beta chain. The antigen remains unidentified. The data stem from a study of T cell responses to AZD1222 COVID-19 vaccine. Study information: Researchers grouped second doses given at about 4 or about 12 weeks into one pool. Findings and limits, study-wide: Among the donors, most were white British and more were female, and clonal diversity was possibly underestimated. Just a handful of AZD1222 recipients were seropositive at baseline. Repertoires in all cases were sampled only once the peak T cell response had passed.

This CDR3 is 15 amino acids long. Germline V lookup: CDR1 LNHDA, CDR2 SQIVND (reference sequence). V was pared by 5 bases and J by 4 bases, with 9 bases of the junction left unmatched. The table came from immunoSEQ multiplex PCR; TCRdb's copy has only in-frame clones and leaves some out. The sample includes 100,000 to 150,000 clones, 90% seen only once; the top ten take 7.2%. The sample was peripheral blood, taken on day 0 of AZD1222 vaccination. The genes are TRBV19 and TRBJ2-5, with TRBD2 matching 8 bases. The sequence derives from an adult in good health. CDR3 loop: CASSAGLAGVETQYF. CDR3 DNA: TGTGCCAGTAGTGCTGGACTAGCTGGGGTAGAGACCCAGTACTTC.